The 21 T cell receptor beta chains in this list originate from one sample, sequenced in a study of cytomegalovirus exposure and HLA in healthy donors. PCR amplification relied on 60 Vbeta primers (plus 13 Jbeta primers). Generated by immunoSEQ multiplex PCR, the TCRdb table keeps only in-frame clones and is missing some. The table records fewer than 150,000 clones, around 77% of them present only once. Sequenced material: PBMCs. These receptors were collected from a man aged 50 to 59 in good health and CMV-seronegative.

This chain joins TRBV5-5 and TRBJ2-5, with D tentatively TRBD1 (5 bases). Germline V lookup: CDR1 SGHKS, CDR2 YYEKEE (reference sequence). The CDR3 spans 13 residues. V was cut by 3 bases and J by 1 base, with 7 bases left in between. The CDR3 DNA reads TGTGCCAGCAGCTGGGGCGGCCAAGAGACCCAGTACTTC. This encodes CASSWGGQETQYF.

The chain employs TRBV7-8 and TRBJ1-2, with unresolved D. Germline CDR1 is SGHVS and CDR2 is FQNEAQ. This CDR3 spans 13 amino acids. The V end lost 5 bases, the J end lost 3 bases, and 10 bases lay between the germline ends. The CDR3 DNA is TGTGCCAGCAGCCTCCGGGGTGACTATGGCTACACCTTC. As protein: CASSLRGDYGYTF.

The chain links TRBV9 to TRBJ1-6; TRBD1 might be the D (6 bases). CDR1 and CDR2 (germline): SGDLS, YYNGEE. The CDR3 extends over 16 amino acids. Trimming stripped 1 base from V and 10 bases from J, with 18 bases between. The CDR3 bases are TGTGCCAGCAGCGTACCTGGCACTTTGGGGGCCTCACCCCTCCACTTT. Encoded protein: CASSVPGTLGASPLHF. Full variable domain (missing parts from reference TRBV9 and TRBJ1-6): DSGVTQTPKHLITATGQRVTLRCSPRSGDLSVYWYQQSLDQGLQFLIQYYNGEERAKGNILERFSAQQFPDLHSELNLSSLELGDSALYFCASSVPGTLGASPLHFGNGTRLTVT.

This sequence joins TRBV6-5 and TRBJ2-6; D gene ambiguous. The CDR3 covers 15 residues. CDR1 is MNHEY and CDR2 is SVGAGI in the germline V gene. V lost 2 bases to trimming and J lost 3 bases, with 8 bases between them. CDR3 loop: CASSYSRLGANVLTF. The CDR3, as DNA: TGTGCCAGCAGTTACAGCAGGCTTGGGGCCAACGTCCTGACTTTC.

The V call is TRBV27, the J call TRBJ2-1; 8 positions match TRBD1. The V gene's germline CDR1 is MNHEY and CDR2 SMNVEV (reference sequence). The CDR3 runs 17 residues. J lost 6 bases, V lost 5 bases, and 15 bases had no gene match. This CDR3 reads CASSPYRQGLGGNEQFF. The DNA of the CDR3 is TGTGCCAGCAGTCCCTACCGACAGGGGTTAGGCGGCAATGAGCAGTTCTTC.

In DNA form, the CDR3 reads TGTGCCAGCAGCCCTGGGAGTCTCGGGGAGACCCAGTACTTC. This codes for CASSPGSLGETQYF. The V gene is TRBV7-9, the J gene TRBJ2-5, with D tentatively TRBD2 (5 bases). Trimming shortened V by 5 bases and J by 5 bases, and 15 bases separated the two germline ends. Germline-derived CDR1 and CDR2 are SEHNR and FQNEAQ (reference sequence). CDR3 length equals 14 residues.

The rearrangement links TRBV6-5 to TRBJ2-1; 8 bases map to TRBD2. The length of the CDR3 is 14 residues. Per the germline V gene, CDR1 is MNHEY and CDR2 is SVGAGI. V was clipped by 6 bases and J by 6 bases; unmatched bases: 7. CDR3 DNA sequence: TGTGCCAGCAGGGGGGCGGGAGGAGGCAATGAGCAGTTCTTC. Its translation: CASRGAGGGNEQFF.

The chain carries TRBV11-2 and TRBJ2-7; the match to TRBD2 covers 7 bases. This CDR3 is 16 amino acids long. Germline CDR1 and CDR2: SGHAT and FQNNGV. Trimming took 0 bases from V and 5 from J; bases not matched to a gene: 10. CDR3 protein: CASSLEGGTQPDEQYF. In nucleotides, the CDR3 is TGTGCCAGCAGCTTAGAGGGGGGGACTCAGCCAGACGAGCAGTACTTC.

This clone was recorded once. The V call is TRBV2, the J call TRBJ2-2; perhaps TRBD1 as D (5 bases). CDR1 SNHLY and CDR2 FYNNEI come from the germline V gene. Trimming cost V 7 bases and J 0 bases, with 12 bases left between them. The CDR3 consists of 15 residues. CDR3: CASTERTTNTGELFF. The CDR3 region has the DNA TGTGCCAGCACCGAACGGACAACGAACACCGGGGAGCTGTTTTTT.

The chain has TRBV6-6 and TRBJ1-1; 10 nucleotides line up with TRBD1. Germline V CDR1 and CDR2: MNHNY, SVGAGI (reference sequence). The length of the CDR3 is 15 residues. Losses at the gene ends were 4 bases for V and 5 bases for J; bases not matched to a gene: 7. The CDR3 spells CASSFRDRGRTEAFF. The CDR3 DNA sequence: TGTGCCAGCAGTTTCCGGGACAGGGGAAGAACTGAAGCTTTCTTT.

This clone occurred many times. J is TRBJ1-3 and V is TRBV10-1, with D unclear. Germline V gene data show CDR1 as WNHNN and CDR2 as SYGVQD (reference sequence). Trimming shortened V by 4 bases and J by 1 base, and 5 bases separated the two germline ends. The CDR3 covers 13 residues. The CDR3 loop reads CASSGGSGNTIYF. The CDR3 coding sequence is TGCGCCAGCAGTGGAGGGTCTGGAAACACCATATATTTT.

V gene TRBV25-1 combines with J gene TRBJ2-2, with D possibly matching TRBD1 (6 bases). The V end lost 2 bases, the J end lost 0 bases, and 13 bases lay between the germline ends. This CDR3 is 17 amino acids long. Looked up from germline, CDR1 is MGHDK and CDR2 is SYGVNS. The CDR3: CASSEPTGTTNTGELFF. CDR3 in DNA: TGTGCCAGCAGTGAACCCACCGGGACAACGAACACCGGGGAGCTGTTTTTT.

The chain uses TRBV6-4 and TRBJ1-1; D may be TRBD1 (6 bases). The germline V gene has CDR1 MRHNA and CDR2 SNTAGT. The ends were cut back, 3 bases at V and 1 base at J, with 12 bases in the middle. This CDR3 has 15 amino acids. CDR3 region: CASSDQAGANTEAFF. CDR3 DNA: TGTGCCAGCAGTGATCAGGCAGGGGCGAACACTGAAGCTTTCTTT.

V is TRBV5-3 and J is TRBJ1-2, with 7 nucleotides matching TRBD1. TRBV5-3 is filed as an ORF, its function uncertain. The length of the CDR3 is 16 residues. V gave up 2 bases and J gave up 0 bases; unmatched junction bases: 7. CDR3 sequence reads: CARSLNRDSPNYGYTF. The CDR3 bases are TGTGCCAGAAGCTTAAACCGGGACAGCCCTAACTATGGCTACACCTTC.

This clone is medium-sized within its sample. The gene calls are TRBV11-2 and TRBJ1-2; D remains ambiguous. This CDR3 contains 13 residues. V lost 5 bases and J 8 bases, leaving 15 bases between the germline ends. Germline loops: CDR1 SGHAT, CDR2 FQNNGV. As DNA, the CDR3 is TGTGCCAGCAGCCCTCCGGGGAGTACGGGCTACACCTTC. It codes for CASSPPGSTGYTF.

The chain recombines TRBV10-3 with TRBJ1-1, with TRBD1 identical over 7 bases. Trimming removed 8 bases from V and 0 bases from J; junction bases left unmatched: 6. The CDR3 spans 14 residues. Germline CDR1 is ENHRY and CDR2 is SYGVKD. The CDR3 DNA reads TGTGCCATCGGACCGGGACAGTTGAACACTGAAGCTTTCTTT. Its protein is CAIGPGQLNTEAFF.

The chain is built from TRBV11-2 and TRBJ2-5, with 8 bases lining up with TRBD1. There are 15 residues in the CDR3. Germline V gene lookup returns CDR1 SGHAT and CDR2 FQNNGV. J was trimmed by 4 bases and V by 2 bases; bases with no gene match: 6. CDR3 amino acids: CASSLTRGLPETQYF. CDR3 DNA sequence: TGTGCCAGCAGCTTAACCAGGGGGCTCCCAGAGACCCAGTACTTC. The full variable domain, its missing parts supplied by reference TRBV11-2 and TRBJ2-5, is EAGVAQSPRYKIIEKRQSVAFWCNPISGHATLYWYQQILGQGPKLLIQFQNNGVVDDSQLPKDRFSAERLKGVDSTLKIQPAKLEDSAVYLCASSLTRGLPETQYFGPGTRLLVL.

The J gene is TRBJ1-5, the V gene TRBV25-1; D is unresolved. This CDR3 is 14 amino acids long. Trimming stripped 6 bases from V and 2 bases from J, with 11 bases between. Germline V CDR1 and CDR2: MGHDK, SYGVNS. The CDR3 protein is CASSPLGGNQPQHF. The CDR3 DNA is TGTGCCAGCAGCCCCTTGGGAGGCAATCAGCCCCAGCATTTT.

This chain uses TRBV28 with TRBJ2-7; no definite D call. The ends were cut back, 2 bases at V and 2 bases at J, with 7 bases in the middle. This CDR3 is 13 amino acids long. CDR1 and CDR2 from the germline V gene are MDHEN and SYDVKM. The DNA for the CDR3 is TGTGCCAGCAGTTTAAGAGCCCCCTACGAGCAGTACTTC. Its protein is CASSLRAPYEQYF.

The V and J genes are TRBV30 and TRBJ2-5; perhaps TRBD1 as D (6 bases). The last part of the DNA fits TRBJ2-7 better; the J call may be wrong. CDR3 length: 14 amino acids. Germline V lookup: CDR1 GTSNPN, CDR2 SVGIG (reference sequence). DNA for the CDR3: TGTGCCTGGAGCCCGAGAATAACAGGGTACGAGCAGTACTTC. Translated, it gives CAWSPRITGYEQYF.

This chain connects TRBV7-2 to TRBJ1-2, with 8 bases that match TRBD1. The CDR3 spans 15 residues. V shed 7 bases, J shed 0 bases, and the junction held 7 bases outside the gene matches. Germline loops: CDR1 SGHTA, CDR2 FQGNSA. The CDR3 nucleotides are TGTGCCAGCATCCCCGACAGGGGAACTAACTATGGCTACACCTTC. Translated: CASIPDRGTNYGYTF.